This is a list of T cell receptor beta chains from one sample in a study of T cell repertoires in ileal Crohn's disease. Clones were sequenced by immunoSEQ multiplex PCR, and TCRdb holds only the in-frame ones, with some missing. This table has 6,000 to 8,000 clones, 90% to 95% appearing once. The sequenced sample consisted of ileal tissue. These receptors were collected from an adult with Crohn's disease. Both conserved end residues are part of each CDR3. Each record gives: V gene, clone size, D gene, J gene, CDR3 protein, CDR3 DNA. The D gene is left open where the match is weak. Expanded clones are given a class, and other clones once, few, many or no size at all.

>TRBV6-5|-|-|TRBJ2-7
CASSLTGSSYEQYF
TGTGCCAGCAGTTTAACAGGGAGCTCCTACGAGCAGTACTTC
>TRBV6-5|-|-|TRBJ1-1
CASSSDRKRTEAFF
TGTGCCAGCAGTTCCGACAGGAAAAGGACTGAAGCTTTCTTT
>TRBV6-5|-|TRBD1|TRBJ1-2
CASRRGQGHGYTF
TGTGCCAGCAGACGGGGACAGGGGCACGGCTACACCTTC
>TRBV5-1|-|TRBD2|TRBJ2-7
CASSTAGGAYEQYF
TGCGCCAGCAGTACCGCGGGAGGAGCCTACGAGCAGTACTTC
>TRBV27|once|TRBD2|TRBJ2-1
CASSLRLAGVRSYNEQFF
TGTGCCAGCAGTCTCAGACTAGCGGGAGTAAGAAGCTACAATGAGCAGTTCTTC
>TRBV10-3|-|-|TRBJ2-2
CATRRGYTAGELFF
TGTGCCACCCGGCGAGGATACACGGCGGGGGAGCTGTTTTTT
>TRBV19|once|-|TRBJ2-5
CASGQGRRETQYF
TGTGCCAGCGGCCAGGGGCGGCGAGAGACCCAGTACTTC
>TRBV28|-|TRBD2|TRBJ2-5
CASSSLGGSFQETQYF
TGTGCCAGCAGTTCTCTTGGCGGGAGTTTTCAAGAGACCCAGTACTTC
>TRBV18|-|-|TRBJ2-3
CASSPSRTVSNTQYF
TGTGCCAGCTCACCATCAAGGACAGTCTCTAATACGCAGTATTTT
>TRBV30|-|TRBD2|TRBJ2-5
CAWSVASGFFDTQYF
TGTGCCTGGAGTGTGGCTAGCGGATTTTTCGACACCCAGTACTTC
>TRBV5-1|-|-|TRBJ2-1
CASSLFPAGSSNEQFF
TGCGCCAGCAGCTTGTTTCCAGCGGGTTCCAGCAATGAGCAGTTCTTC
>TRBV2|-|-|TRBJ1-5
CASKGEKISNQPQHF
TGTGCCAGCAAGGGGGAGAAAATTAGCAATCAGCCCCAGCATTTT
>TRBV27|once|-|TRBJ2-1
CASKHGSGRGNEQFF
TGTGCCAGCAAGCATGGTAGCGGCCGTGGTAATGAGCAGTTCTTC
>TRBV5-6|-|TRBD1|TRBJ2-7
CASSGTGTGIYEQYF
TGTGCCAGCAGCGGGACCGGGACAGGGATTTACGAGCAGTACTTC
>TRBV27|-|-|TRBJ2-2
CASMDRLNTGELFF
TGTGCCAGCATGGACAGATTAAACACCGGGGAGCTGTTTTTT
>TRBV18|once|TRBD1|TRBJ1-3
CASSDQGAFSGNTIYF
TGTGCCAGCTCAGACCAGGGGGCCTTTTCGGGAAACACCATATATTTT
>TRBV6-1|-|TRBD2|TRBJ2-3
CAGQREVTDTQYF
TGTGCCGGCCAGCGGGAGGTCACAGATACGCAGTATTTT
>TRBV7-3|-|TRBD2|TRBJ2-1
CASSSTSGRAHEQFF
TGTGCCAGCAGCTCTACTAGCGGGAGGGCCCATGAGCAGTTCTTC
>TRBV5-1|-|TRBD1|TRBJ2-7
CASSEDRREQYF
TGCGCCAGCAGCGAGGACAGGCGGGAGCAGTACTTC
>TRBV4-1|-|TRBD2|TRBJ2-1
CASSRLTSGRATYNEQFF
TGCGCCAGCAGTCGTTTGACTAGCGGGAGGGCCACCTACAATGAGCAGTTCTTC
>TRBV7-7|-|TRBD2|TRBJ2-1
CASSKRTSGINSRGNEQFF
TGTGCTAGCAGCAAGAGGACTAGCGGGATCAACAGTCGGGGCAATGAGCAGTTCTTC
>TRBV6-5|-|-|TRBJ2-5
CASRPTGRGETQYF
TGTGCCAGCAGGCCAACAGGGAGGGGAGAGACCCAGTACTTC
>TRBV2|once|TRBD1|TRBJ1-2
CASGTRGSTPYGYTF
TGTGCCAGCGGAACCAGGGGGAGCACTCCATATGGCTACACCTTC
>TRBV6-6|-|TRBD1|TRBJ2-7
CASSKGPGTARYEQYF
TGTGCCAGCAGTAAGGGCCCCGGGACAGCCAGGTACGAGCAGTACTTC
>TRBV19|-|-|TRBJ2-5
CASSPDPGFETQYF
TGTGCCAGTAGTCCAGATCCAGGGTTTGAGACCCAGTACTTC
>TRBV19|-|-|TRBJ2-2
CASRSSWGLGAGELFF
TGTGCCAGTAGGTCCAGCTGGGGGCTGGGGGCCGGGGAGCTGTTTTTT
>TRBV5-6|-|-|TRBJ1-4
CAGSPKQGVNEKLFF
TGTGCCGGCAGCCCAAAACAAGGAGTTAATGAAAAACTGTTTTTT
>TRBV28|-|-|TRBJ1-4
CASSSSLGQKDEKLFF
TGTGCCAGCAGTTCGAGCCTAGGACAGAAAGATGAAAAACTGTTTTTT
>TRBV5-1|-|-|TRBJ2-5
CASSLDRMSLEQYF
TGCGCCAGCAGCCTAGATAGGATGTCTTTGGAGCAGTACTTC
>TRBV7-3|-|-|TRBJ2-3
CASSSGTDTQYF
TGTGCCAGCAGCTCAGGGACAGATACGCAGTATTTT
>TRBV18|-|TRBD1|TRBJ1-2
CASSPDRAHGYTF
TGTGCCAGCTCACCCGACAGGGCCCATGGCTACACCTTC
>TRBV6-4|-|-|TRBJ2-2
CASSDSQDTGELFF
TGTGCCAGCAGTGACTCGCAGGACACCGGGGAGCTGTTTTTT
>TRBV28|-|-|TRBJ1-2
CASGGRRKVSGGYTF
TGTGCCAGCGGGGGGAGGAGGAAGGTATCGGGTGGCTACACCTTC
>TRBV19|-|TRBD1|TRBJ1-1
CASSRGTGGRLNTEAFF
TGTGCCAGTAGTAGAGGAACAGGGGGCCGGCTGAATACTGAAGCTTTCTTT
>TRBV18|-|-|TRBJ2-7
CASSPTGQTYEQYF
TGTGCCAGCTCACCGACAGGACAGACCTACGAGCAGTACTTC
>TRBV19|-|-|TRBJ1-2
CASTSPRRSSYGYTF
TGTGCCAGTACCTCCCCGAGGAGGTCTAGCTATGGCTACACCTTC
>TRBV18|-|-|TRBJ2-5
CASSFSKTTVQETQYF
TGTGCCAGCTCATTCTCAAAGACTACCGTACAAGAGACCCAGTACTTC
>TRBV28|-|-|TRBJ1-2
CASSQGLYYGYTF
TGTGCCAGCAGTCAGGGGTTATACTATGGCTACACCTTC